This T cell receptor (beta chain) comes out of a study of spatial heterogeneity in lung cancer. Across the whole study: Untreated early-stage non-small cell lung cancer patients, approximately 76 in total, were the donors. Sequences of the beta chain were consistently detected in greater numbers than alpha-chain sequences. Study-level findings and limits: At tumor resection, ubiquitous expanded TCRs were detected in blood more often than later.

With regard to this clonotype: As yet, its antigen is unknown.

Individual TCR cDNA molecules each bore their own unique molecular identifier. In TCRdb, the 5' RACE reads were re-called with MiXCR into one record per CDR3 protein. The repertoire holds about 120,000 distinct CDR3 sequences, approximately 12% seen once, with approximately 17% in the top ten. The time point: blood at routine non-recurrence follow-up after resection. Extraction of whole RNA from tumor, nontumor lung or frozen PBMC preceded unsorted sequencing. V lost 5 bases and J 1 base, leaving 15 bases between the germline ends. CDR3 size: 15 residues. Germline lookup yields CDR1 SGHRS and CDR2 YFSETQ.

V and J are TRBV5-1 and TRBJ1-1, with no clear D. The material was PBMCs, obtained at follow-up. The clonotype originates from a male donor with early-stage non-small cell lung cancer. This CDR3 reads CASSSVPGPNTEAFF. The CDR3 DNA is TGCGCCAGCAGTTCAGTCCCGGGCCCGAACACTGAAGCTTTCTTT. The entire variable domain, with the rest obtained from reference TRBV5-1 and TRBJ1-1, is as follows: KAGVTQTPRYLIKTRGQQVTLSCSPISGHRSVSWYQQTPGQGLQFLFEYFSETQRNKGNFPGRFSGRQFSNSRSEMNVSTLELGDSALYLCASSSVPGPNTEAFFGQGTRLTVV.